The entry that follows covers one T cell receptor beta chain sequence. Its antigen remains unidentified. Extracted RNA was reverse transcribed into cDNA, the sequencing template. The protocol was immunoSEQ multiplex PCR, while the TCRdb copy is restricted to in-frame clones and leaves out a portion. This sample has around 140,000 clones, with approximately 45% found just once. Germline CDR1 and CDR2: MNHEY and SMNVEV (reference sequence). This CDR3 contains 10 residues. V lost 7 bases, J lost 4 bases, and 4 bases lay in between. This sample stems from a study of CD8+ T cells in alopecia areata. Study-wide context: Dosing spanned 6 to 18 months on tofacitinib, then 6 months off drug. Study-wide results and limits: Sequenced scalp T cells also include alphabeta T cells resident in normal skin. TCR sharing across patients was less clear than in mice, possibly HLA-related.

The clonotype originates from a human donor with alopecia areata. The chain has TRBV27 and TRBJ2-5; D is undetermined. Sequenced input: CD4+ T cells sorted from blood. The CDR3 DNA reads as TGTGCCAGCACTCTAGAGACCCAGTACTTC. Translated: CASTLETQYF.